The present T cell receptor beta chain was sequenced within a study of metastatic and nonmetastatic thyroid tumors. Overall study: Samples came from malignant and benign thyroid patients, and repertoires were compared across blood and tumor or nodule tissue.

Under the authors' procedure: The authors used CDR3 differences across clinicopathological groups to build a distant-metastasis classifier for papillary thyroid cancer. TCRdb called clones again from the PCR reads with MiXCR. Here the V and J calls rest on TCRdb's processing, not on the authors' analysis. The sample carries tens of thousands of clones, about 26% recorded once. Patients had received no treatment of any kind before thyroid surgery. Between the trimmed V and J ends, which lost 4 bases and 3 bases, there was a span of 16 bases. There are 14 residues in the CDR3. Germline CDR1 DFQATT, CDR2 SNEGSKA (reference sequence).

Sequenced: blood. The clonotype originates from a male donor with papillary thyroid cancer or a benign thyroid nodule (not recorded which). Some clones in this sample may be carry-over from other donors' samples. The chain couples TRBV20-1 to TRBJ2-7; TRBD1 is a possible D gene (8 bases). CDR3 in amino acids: CSATGQGGGYEQYF. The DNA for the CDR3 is TGCAGTGCTACTGGACAGGGAGGGGGCTACGAGCAGTACTTC.